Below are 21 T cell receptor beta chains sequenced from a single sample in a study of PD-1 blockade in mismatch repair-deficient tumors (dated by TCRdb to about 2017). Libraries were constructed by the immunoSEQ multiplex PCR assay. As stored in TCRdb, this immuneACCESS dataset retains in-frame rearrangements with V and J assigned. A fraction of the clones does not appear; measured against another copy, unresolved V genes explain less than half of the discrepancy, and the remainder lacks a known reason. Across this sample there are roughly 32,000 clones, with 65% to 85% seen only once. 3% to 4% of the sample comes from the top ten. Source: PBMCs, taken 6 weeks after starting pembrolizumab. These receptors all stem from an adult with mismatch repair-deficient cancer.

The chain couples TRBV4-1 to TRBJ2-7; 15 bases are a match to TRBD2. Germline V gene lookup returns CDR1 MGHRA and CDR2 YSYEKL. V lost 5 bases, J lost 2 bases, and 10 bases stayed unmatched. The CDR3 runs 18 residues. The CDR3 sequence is CASSFGTSGGTVPYEQYF. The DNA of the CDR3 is TGCGCCAGCAGCTTTGGGACTAGCGGGGGGACCGTGCCCTACGAGCAGTACTTC.

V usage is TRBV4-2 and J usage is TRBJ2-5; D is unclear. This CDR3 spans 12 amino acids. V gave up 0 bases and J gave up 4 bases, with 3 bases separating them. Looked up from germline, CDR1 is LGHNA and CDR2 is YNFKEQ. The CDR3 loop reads CASSQDRETQYF. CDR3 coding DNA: TGTGCCAGCAGCCAAGATCGAGAGACCCAGTACTTC.

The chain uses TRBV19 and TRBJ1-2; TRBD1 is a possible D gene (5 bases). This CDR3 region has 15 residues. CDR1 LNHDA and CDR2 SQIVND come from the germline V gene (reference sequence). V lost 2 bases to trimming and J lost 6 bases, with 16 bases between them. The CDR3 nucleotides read TGTGCCAGTAGTATATTCGAGGACAAGTCAAATGGCTACACCTTC. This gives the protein CASSIFEDKSNGYTF.

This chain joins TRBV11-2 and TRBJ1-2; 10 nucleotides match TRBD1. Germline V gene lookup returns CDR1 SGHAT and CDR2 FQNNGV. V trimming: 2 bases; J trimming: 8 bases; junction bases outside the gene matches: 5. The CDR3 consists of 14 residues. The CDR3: CASSLTDRGHGYTF. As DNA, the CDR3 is TGTGCCAGCAGCTTAACTGACAGGGGGCACGGCTACACCTTC.

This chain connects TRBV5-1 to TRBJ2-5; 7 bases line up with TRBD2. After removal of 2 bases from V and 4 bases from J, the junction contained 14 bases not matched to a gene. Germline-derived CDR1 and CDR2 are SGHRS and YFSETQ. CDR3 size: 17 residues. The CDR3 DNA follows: TGCGCCAGCAGCTTCACGGGGGGAAGTGGCGGAGCAGAGACCCAGTACTTC. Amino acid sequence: CASSFTGGSGGAETQYF.

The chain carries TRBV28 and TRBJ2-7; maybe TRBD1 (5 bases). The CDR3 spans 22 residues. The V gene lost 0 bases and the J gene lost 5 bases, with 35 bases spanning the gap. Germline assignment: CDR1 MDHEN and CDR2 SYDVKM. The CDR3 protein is CASSLCSPSLVVQQVLINEQYF. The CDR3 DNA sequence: TGTGCCAGCAGTTTATGCTCACCTTCGCTAGTGGTCCAACAGGTTCTTATAAACGAGCAGTACTTC. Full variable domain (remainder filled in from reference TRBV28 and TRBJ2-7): DVKVTQSSRYLVKRTGEKVFLECVQDMDHENMFWYRQDPGLGLRLIYFSYDVKMKEKGDIPEGYSVSREKKERFSLILESASTNQTSMYLCASSLCSPSLVVQQVLINEQYFGPGTRLTVT.

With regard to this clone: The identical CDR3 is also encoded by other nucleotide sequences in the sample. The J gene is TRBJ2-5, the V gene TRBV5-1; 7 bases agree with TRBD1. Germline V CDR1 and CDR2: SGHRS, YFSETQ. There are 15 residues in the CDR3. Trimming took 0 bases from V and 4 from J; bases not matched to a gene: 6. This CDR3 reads CASSLGTGDGETQYF. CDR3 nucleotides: TGCGCCAGCAGCTTGGGTACAGGGGATGGAGAGACCCAGTACTTC.

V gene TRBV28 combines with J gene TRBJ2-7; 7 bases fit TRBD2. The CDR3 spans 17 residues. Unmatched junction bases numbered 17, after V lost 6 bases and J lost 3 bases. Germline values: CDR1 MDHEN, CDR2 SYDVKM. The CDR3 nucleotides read TGTGCCAGCAGCCTAGCGGCTGACTACTACCGATACTACGAGCAGTACTTC. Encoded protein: CASSLAADYYRYYEQYF. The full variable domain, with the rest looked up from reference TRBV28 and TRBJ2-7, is DVKVTQSSRYLVKRTGEKVFLECVQDMDHENMFWYRQDPGLGLRLIYFSYDVKMKEKGDIPEGYSVSREKKERFSLILESASTNQTSMYLCASSLAADYYRYYEQYFGPGTRLTVT.

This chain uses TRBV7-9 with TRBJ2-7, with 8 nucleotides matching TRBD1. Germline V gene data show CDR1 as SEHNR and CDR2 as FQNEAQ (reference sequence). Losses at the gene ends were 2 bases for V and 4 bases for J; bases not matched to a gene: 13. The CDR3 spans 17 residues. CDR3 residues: CASSLWQGAGVGYEQYF. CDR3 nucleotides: TGTGCCAGCAGCTTATGGCAGGGGGCCGGGGTAGGGTACGAGCAGTACTTC.

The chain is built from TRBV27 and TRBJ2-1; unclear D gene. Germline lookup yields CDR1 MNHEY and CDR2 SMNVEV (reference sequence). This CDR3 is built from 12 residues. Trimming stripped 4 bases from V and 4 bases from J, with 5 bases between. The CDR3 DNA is TGTGCCAGCAGTTCCCTTTACAATGAGCAGTTCTTC. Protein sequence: CASSSLYNEQFF.

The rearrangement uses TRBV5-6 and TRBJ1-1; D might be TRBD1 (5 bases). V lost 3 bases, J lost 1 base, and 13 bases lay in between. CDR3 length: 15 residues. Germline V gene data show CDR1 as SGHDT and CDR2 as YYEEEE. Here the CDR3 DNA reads TGTGCCAGCAGCTCCTGGGGACTCGGGAACACTGAAGCTTTCTTT. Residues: CASSSWGLGNTEAFF.

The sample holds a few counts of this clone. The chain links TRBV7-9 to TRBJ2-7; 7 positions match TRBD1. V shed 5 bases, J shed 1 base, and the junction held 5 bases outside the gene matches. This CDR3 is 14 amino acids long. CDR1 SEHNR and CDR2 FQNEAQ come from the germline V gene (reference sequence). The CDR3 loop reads CASSKQGSSYEQYF. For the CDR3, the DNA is TGTGCCAGCAGCAAACAGGGGTCATCCTACGAGCAGTACTTC.

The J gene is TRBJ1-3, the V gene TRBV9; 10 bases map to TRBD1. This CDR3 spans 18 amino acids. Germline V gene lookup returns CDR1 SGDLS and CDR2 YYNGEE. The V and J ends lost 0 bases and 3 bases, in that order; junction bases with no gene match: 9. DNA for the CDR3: TGTGCCAGCAGCGTAGAAGGAGGGGGGACAGGGGTTGGAAACACCATATATTTT. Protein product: CASSVEGGGTGVGNTIYF.

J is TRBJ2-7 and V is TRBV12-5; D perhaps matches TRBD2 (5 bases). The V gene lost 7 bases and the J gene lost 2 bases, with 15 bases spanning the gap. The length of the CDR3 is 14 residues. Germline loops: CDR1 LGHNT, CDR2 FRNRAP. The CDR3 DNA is TGTGCTAGTGCCCTGAGCGGAGCGACCTACGAGCAGTACTTC. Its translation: CASALSGATYEQYF.

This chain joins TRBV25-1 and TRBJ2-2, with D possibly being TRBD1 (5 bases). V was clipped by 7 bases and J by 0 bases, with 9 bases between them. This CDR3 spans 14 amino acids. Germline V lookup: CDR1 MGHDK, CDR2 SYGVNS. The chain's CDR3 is CASTPTANTGELFF. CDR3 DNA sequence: TGTGCCAGCACTCCGACAGCGAACACCGGGGAGCTGTTTTTT.

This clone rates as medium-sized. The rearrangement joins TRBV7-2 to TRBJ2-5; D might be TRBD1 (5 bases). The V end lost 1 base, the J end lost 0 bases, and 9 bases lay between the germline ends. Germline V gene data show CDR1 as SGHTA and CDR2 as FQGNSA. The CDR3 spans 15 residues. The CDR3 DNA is TGTGCCAGCAGCTTAGGGGGCCAGGACCAAGAGACCCAGTACTTC. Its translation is CASSLGGQDQETQYF.

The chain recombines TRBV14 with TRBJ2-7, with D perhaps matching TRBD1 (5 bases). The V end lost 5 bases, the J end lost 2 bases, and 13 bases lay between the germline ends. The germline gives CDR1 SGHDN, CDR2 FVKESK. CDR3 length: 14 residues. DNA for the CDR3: TGTGCCAGCAGCGCCAGACAGCTGGCCTACGAGCAGTACTTC. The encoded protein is CASSARQLAYEQYF.

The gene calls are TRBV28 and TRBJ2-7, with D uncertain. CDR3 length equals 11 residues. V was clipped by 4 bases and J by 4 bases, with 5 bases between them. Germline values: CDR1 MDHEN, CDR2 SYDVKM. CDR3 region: CASSYNYEQYF. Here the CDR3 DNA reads TGTGCCAGCAGTTACAATTACGAGCAGTACTTC.

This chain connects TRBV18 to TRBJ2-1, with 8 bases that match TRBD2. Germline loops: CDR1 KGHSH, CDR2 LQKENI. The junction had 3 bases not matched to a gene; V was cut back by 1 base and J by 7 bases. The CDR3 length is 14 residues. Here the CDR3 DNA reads TGTGCCAGCTCACCACTAGCGGGAAGGAATGAGCAGTTCTTC. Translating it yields CASSPLAGRNEQFF.

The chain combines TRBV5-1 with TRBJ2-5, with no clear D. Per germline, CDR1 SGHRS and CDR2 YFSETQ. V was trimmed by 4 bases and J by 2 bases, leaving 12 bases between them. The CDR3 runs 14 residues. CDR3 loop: CASSLFPGQETQYF. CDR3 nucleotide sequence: TGCGCCAGCAGCCTCTTCCCGGGTCAAGAGACCCAGTACTTC.

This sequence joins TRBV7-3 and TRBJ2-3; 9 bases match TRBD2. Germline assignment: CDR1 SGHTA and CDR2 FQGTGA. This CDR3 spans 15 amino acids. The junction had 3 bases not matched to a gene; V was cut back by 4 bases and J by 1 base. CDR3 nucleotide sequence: TGTGCCAGCAGCTCCGGGACTAGCCGCACAGATACGCAGTATTTT. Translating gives CASSSGTSRTDTQYF.